This entry is about one TCR beta chain. Its specificity is not known. The source of the sample is a study of CD8+CD57+ T cells in acquired aplastic anemia. Study-wide background: Yields of DNA that came from sorted CD4+ and CD8+ cells averaged about 3.3 ug. General study results and limits: Shared by patients and controls, twenty-nine CD8+ CDR3s were abundant in patients.

The CDR3 is 14 amino acids. The germline V and J ends were trimmed by 7 bases and 7 bases, with 19 bases remaining between them. In germline, CDR1 is MNHEY, CDR2 SVGEGT. Sequencing was done on patients that had shown CD8+CD57+ cell expansion by flow cytometry. There were no patients without severe acquired aplastic anemia. There was no therapy given to any patient before the blood sampling took place. The study profiled TCR beta VDJ and CDR3 using genomic DNA as template. Each CDR3 protein is one row after TCRdb ran MiXCR on the reads. This table holds 150,000 or so distinct CDR3 sequences, around half found once.

The chain uses TRBV6-2 or TRBV6-3 and TRBJ1-1; tentatively, D is TRBD1 (5 bases). The sequence came from a human donor with aplastic anemia. The sequencing input was sorted CD4+, CD8+, or CD8+CD57+ T cells (not recorded which) from PBMCs. The CDR3 region is CASNTGTGTFEAFF. In DNA form, the CDR3 reads TGTGCCAGCAATACCGGGACGGGGACCTTTGAAGCTTTCTTT.